This TCR beta chain was found in a study of shared clonotypes between healthy human individuals. The germline V gene encodes CDR1 SGHRS and CDR2 YFSETQ. Losses at the gene ends were 4 bases for V and 4 bases for J; bases not matched to a gene: 7. CDR3 size: 15 residues. Sequencing used immunoSEQ multiplex PCR; TCRdb keeps in-frame clones, though not all of them. The top ten clones hold 0.37% of a sample with about 2.3 million clones, around 93% of them seen once. Note on this clone: Its antigen is unidentified. Distinct nucleotide sequences in the sample also encode this CDR3.

Notes on the study in general: Non-shared clonotypes were found to have lower generation probabilities than the clonotypes that were shared by all four of the sorted-subset donors.

The sequence derives from a man aged 18 to 30 in good health. Some clones in this sample may be carry-over from other donors' samples. The V and J genes are TRBV5-1 and TRBJ2-7; the match to TRBD1 covers 11 bases. Material for sequencing was naive CD4+ T cells from PBMCs. Sample subset: CD45RA+ positively selected. CDR3 DNA: TGCGCCAGCAGCCGCGGACAGGGGGCATATTACGAGCAGTACTTC. Amino acid sequence: CASSRGQGAYYEQYF.